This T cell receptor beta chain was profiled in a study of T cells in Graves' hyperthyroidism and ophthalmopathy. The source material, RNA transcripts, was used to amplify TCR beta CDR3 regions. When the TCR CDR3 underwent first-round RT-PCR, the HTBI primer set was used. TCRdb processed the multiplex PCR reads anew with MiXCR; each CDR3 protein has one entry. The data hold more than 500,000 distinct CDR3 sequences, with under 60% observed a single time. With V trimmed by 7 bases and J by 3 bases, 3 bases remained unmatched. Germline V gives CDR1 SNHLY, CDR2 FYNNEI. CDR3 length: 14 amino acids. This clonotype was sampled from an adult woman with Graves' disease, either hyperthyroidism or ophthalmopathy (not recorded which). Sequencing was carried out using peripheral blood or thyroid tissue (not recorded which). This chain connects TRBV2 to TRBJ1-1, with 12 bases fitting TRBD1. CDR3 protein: CASKGQGAHTEAFF. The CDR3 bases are TGTGCCAGCAAGGGACAGGGGGCCCACACTGAAGCTTTCTTT.